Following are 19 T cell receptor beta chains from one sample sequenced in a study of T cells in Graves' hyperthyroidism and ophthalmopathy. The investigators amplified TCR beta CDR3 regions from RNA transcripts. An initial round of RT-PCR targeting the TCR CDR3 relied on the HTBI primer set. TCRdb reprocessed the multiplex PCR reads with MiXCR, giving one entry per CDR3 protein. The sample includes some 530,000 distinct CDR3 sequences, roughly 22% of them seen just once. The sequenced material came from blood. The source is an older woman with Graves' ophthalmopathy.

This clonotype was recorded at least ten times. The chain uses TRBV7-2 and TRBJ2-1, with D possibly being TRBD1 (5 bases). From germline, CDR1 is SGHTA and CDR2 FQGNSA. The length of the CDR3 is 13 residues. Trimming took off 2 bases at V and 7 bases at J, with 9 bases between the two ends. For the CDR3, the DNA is TGTGCCAGCAGCTTACCAGGGCGTAATGAGCAGTTCTTC. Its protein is CASSLPGRNEQFF.

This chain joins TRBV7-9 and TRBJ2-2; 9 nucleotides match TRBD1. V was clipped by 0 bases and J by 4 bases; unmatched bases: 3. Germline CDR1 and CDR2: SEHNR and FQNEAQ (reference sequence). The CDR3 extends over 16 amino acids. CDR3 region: CASSLASTGGTGELFF. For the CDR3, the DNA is TGTGCCAGCAGCTTAGCTTCGACAGGGGGCACCGGGGAGCTGTTTTTT.

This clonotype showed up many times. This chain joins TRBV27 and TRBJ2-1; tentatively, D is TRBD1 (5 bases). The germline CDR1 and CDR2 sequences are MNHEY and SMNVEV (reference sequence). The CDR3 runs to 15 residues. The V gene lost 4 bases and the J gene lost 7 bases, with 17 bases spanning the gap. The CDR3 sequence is CASSYRGPTENEQFF. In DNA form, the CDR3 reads TGTGCCAGCAGTTATAGGGGCCCCACGGAAAATGAGCAGTTCTTC.

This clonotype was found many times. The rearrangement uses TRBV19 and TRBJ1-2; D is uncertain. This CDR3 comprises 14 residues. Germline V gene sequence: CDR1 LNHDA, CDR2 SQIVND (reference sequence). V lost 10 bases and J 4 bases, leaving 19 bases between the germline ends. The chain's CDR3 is CATTRTQAFYGYTF. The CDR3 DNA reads TGTGCCACGACAAGGACTCAAGCTTTCTATGGCTACACCTTC.

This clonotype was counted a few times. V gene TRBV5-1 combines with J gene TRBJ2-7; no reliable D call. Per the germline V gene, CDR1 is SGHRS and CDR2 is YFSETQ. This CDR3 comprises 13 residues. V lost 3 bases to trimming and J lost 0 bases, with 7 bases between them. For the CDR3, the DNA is TGCGCCAGCAGCTCGGAGAACTCCTACGAGCAGTACTTC. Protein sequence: CASSSENSYEQYF.

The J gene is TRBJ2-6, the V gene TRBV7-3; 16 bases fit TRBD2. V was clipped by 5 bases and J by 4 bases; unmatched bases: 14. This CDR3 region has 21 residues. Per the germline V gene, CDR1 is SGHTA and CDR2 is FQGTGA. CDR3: CASSRQRVGLAGGSGANVLTF. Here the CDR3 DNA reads TGTGCCAGCAGCCGCCAACGAGTGGGACTAGCGGGAGGGTCCGGGGCCAACGTCCTGACTTTC.

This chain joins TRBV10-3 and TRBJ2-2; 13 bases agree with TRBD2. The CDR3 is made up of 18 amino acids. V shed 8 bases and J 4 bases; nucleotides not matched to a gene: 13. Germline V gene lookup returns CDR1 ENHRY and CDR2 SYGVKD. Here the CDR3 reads CAILTGLAGSASTGELFF. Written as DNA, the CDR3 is TGTGCCATCTTGACGGGACTAGCGGGAAGTGCGAGCACCGGGGAGCTGTTTTTT.

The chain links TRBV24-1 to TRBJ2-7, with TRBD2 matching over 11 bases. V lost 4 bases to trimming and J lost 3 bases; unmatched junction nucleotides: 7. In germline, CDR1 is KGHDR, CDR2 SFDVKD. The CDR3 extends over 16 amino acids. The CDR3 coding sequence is TGTGCCACCAGTGACCCCGGGACTAGCGGCCTCTACGAGCAGTACTTC. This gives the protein CATSDPGTSGLYEQYF.

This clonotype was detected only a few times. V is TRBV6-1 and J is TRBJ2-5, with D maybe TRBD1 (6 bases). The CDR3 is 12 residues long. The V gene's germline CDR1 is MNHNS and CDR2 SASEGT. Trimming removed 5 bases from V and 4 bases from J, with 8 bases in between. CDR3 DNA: TGTGCCAGCAGTACAGGGTCAGAGACCCAGTACTTC. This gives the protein CASSTGSETQYF.

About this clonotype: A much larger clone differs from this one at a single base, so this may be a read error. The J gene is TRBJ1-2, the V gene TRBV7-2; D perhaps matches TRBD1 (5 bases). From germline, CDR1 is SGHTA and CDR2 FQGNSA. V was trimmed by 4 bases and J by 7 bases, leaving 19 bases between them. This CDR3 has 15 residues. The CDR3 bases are TGTACCAGCAGCTCCAGGGCGGGGCAGGCGAGTGGCTACACCTTC. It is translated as CTSSSRAGQASGYTF.

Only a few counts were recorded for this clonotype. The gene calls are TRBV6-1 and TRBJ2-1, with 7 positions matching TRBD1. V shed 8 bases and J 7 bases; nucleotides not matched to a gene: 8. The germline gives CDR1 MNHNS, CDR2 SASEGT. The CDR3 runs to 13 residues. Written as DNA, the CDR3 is TGTGCCAGCGGGGGACAGACCAGGAATGAGCAGTTCTTC. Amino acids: CASGGQTRNEQFF.

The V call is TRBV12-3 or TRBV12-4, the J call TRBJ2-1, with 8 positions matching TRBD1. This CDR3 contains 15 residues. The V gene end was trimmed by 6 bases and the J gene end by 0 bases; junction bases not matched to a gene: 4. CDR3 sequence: CASSPGQDSYNEQFF. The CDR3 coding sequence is TGTGCCAGCAGCCCGGGACAGGACTCCTACAATGAGCAGTTCTTC.

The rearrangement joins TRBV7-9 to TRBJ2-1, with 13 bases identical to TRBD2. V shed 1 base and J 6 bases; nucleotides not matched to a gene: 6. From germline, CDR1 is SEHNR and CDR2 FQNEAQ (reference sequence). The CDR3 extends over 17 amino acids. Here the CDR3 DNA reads TGTGCCAGCAGCTTAGGAGGGACTAGCGGGAAGGTCAATGAGCAGTTCTTC. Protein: CASSLGGTSGKVNEQFF.

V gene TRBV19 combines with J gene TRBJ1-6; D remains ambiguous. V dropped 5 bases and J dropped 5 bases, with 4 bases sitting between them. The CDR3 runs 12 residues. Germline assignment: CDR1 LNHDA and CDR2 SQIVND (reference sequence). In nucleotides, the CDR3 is TGTGCCAGTAGTGAGAATAATTCACCCCTCCACTTT. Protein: CASSENNSPLHF.

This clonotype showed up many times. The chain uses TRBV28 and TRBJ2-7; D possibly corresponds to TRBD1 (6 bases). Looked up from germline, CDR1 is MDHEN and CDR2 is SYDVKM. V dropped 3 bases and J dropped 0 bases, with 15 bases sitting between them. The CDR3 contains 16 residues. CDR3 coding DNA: TGTGCCAGCAGTTTGGGGGCTGCCGGGTCCTCCTACGAGCAGTACTTC. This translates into CASSLGAAGSSYEQYF.

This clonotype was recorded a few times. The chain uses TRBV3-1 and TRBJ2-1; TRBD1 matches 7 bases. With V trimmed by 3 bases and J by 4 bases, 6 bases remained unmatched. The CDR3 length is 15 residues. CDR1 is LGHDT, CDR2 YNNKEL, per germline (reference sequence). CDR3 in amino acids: CASSHQGETYNEQFF. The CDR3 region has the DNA TGTGCCAGCAGCCACCAGGGGGAAACTTACAATGAGCAGTTCTTC.

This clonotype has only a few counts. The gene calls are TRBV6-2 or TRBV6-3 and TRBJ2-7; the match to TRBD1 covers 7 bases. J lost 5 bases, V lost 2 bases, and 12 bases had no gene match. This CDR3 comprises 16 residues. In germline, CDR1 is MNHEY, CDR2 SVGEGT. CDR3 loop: CASSYGRGHLMDEQYF. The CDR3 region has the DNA TGTGCCAGCAGTTACGGAAGGGGGCACTTAATGGACGAGCAGTACTTC.

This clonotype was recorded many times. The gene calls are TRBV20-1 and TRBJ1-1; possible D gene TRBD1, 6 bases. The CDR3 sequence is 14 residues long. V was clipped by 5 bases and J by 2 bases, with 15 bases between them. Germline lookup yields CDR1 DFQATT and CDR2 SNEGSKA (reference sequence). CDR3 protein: CSAGLGGSNTEAFF. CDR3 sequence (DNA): TGCAGTGCTGGACTGGGGGGCTCAAACACTGAAGCTTTCTTT.

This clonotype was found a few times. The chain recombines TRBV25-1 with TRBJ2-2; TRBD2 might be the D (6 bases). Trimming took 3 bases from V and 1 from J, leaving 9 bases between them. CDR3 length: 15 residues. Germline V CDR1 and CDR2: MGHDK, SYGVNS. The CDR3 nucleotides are TGTGCCAGCAGTGATCTGACTAGGAACACCGGGGAGCTGTTTTTT. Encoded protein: CASSDLTRNTGELFF.